This T cell receptor (beta chain) was captured in a study of blood T cell repertoires in COVID-19. Study information: COVID-19 samples from acute and convalescent phases originated in the United States, Italy and Spain.

The CDR3 covers 16 residues. Germline V gene lookup returns CDR1 SGDLS and CDR2 YYNGEE. Between the trimmed V and J ends, which lost 3 bases and 9 bases, there was a span of 22 bases. Patients of the Seattle cohort, enrolled during active infection, were followed longitudinally. The data were produced by immunoSEQ multiplex PCR, yet TCRdb's version contains in-frame clones alone and is incomplete. This sample carries 250,000 to 350,000 clones, about four fifths of them seen once, and the ten largest clones take about 1.5%. J is TRBJ2-1 and V is TRBV9; TRBD1 might be the D (7 bases). Sequencing was done on a sample of peripheral blood. This receptor was obtained from a human donor with COVID-19, enrolled during active disease. The donor label of this sample is uncertain. CDR3 residues: CASSGSGGHGLGEQFF. The CDR3 bases are TGTGCCAGCAGCGGGTCAGGGGGGCACGGCCTAGGTGAGCAGTTCTTC.